This TCR beta chain was profiled in a study of blood T cell repertoires in COVID-19. Repertoires were generated with immunoSEQ multiplex PCR, while TCRdb's copy carries only in-frame clones and drops some. The data hold around 400,000 clones, with around 87% observed a single time. The germline gives CDR1 MDHEN, CDR2 SYDVKM. The CDR3 has 12 amino acids. Trimming pared 1 base from V and 5 bases from J, leaving 3 bases between. The source material was peripheral blood. The chain recombines TRBV28 with TRBJ1-5; no clear D gene. The sequence was collected from a woman aged 55-69 years with COVID-19, enrolled during active disease. CDR3 sequence reads: CASSLFDQPQHF. The CDR3 DNA reads as TGTGCCAGCAGTTTATTCGATCAGCCCCAGCATTTT.